The sequence of this T cell receptor (beta chain) was determined in a study of blood T cell repertoires in COVID-19. Turning to the study itself: The United States, Italy and Spain were the sources of the acute and convalescent COVID-19 samples. Sources were T cells, B-cell-depleted T cells, or PBMCs; the material itself was cDNA or gDNA.

This CDR3 comprises 15 residues. From germline, CDR1 is KGHSH and CDR2 LQKENI. With V trimmed by 0 bases and J by 5 bases, 1 base remained unmatched. This clone was seen once. As processed by the authors: Counts of nucleated cells, estimated from reference gene primer amplification, were obtained. The assay was immunoSEQ multiplex PCR, and TCRdb's table has in-frame clones only and misses some. V, J and clone size reflect that table, while D and trimming were determined from the DNA. The repertoire holds fewer than 250,000 clones, with roughly four fifths as singletons. The rearrangement links TRBV18 to TRBJ2-2; TRBD1 agrees at 9 bases. The material sequenced was peripheral blood. This receptor was taken from a woman aged 40-49 years with acute or convalescent COVID-19. CDR3 in amino acids: CASSPPTGGTGELFF. CDR3 bases: TGTGCCAGCTCACCACCGACAGGGGGGACCGGGGAGCTGTTTTTT. The full variable domain, with the rest looked up from reference TRBV18 and TRBJ2-2, is NAGVMQNPRHLVRRRGQEARLRCSPMKGHSHVYWYRQLPEEGLKFMVYLQKENIIDESGMPKERFSAEFPKEGPSILRIQQVVRGDSAAYFCASSPPTGGTGELFFGEGSRLTVL.